What follows are 5 T cell receptor beta chains derived from one specimen sequenced in a study of T cell responses to AZD1222 COVID-19 vaccine. The protocol was immunoSEQ multiplex PCR, while the TCRdb copy is restricted to in-frame clones and leaves out a portion. The sample lists approximately 77,000 clones; more than 85% were seen once. The source was peripheral blood, collected 28 days after the second AZD1222 dose. Every receptor here comes from an adult who received the AZD1222 COVID-19 vaccine.

This chain links TRBV19 with TRBJ2-2; D might be TRBD1 or TRBD2, each matching 5 bases. Germline CDR1 is LNHDA and CDR2 is SQIVND (reference sequence). CDR3 length: 15 amino acids. Trimming took off 7 bases at V and 3 bases at J, with 15 bases between the two ends. The CDR3 DNA sequence: TGTGCCAGTATGAGGGGTGATAGGGACACCGGGGAGCTGTTTTTT. Protein product: CASMRGDRDTGELFF.

The chain employs TRBV9 and TRBJ2-1, with 11 positions matching TRBD2. Per germline, CDR1 SGDLS and CDR2 YYNGEE. V shed 3 bases, J shed 5 bases, and the junction held 4 bases outside the gene matches. This CDR3 spans 15 amino acids. The CDR3 is CASSETSGTHNEQFF. Written as DNA, the CDR3 is TGTGCCAGCAGCGAGACTAGCGGGACTCACAATGAGCAGTTCTTC.

This chain uses TRBV27 with TRBJ2-1; 10 bases align to TRBD2. The ends lost 5 bases at V and 8 bases at J; junction bases unmatched: 9. The CDR3 contains 15 residues. Germline V gene lookup returns CDR1 MNHEY and CDR2 SMNVEV (reference sequence). CDR3 sequence (DNA): TGTGCCAGCAGTGAAAGACTAGCGGGCTGGGATGAGCAGTTCTTC. As protein: CASSERLAGWDEQFF.

This clone was observed once. The chain joins TRBV21-1 to TRBJ1-2. TRBV21-1 is a known pseudogene. The CDR3 is made up of 15 amino acids. The CDR3 spells CASSKSDWINYGYTF. CDR3 nucleotides: TGTGCCAGCAGCAAATCGGACTGGATTAACTATGGCTACACCTTC.

This sequence joins TRBV7-9 and TRBJ2-3, with D uncertain. This CDR3 spans 14 amino acids. Trimming took off 4 bases at V and 6 bases at J, with 14 bases between the two ends. Germline V lookup: CDR1 SEHNR, CDR2 FQNEAQ (reference sequence). The CDR3 DNA follows: TGTGCCAGCAGCTCCGATTTTGTTGGCGATACGCAGTATTTT. The encoded protein is CASSSDFVGDTQYF.